The 17 T cell receptor beta chains in this list originate from one sample, sequenced in a study of T cells in Graves' hyperthyroidism and ophthalmopathy (dated by TCRdb to the late 2010s). Libraries came from multiplex PCR. The instrument given in TCRdb is Illumina HiSeq 2000. The TCR beta CDR3 regions were amplified from RNA transcripts. The TCR CDR3 was subjected to a first round of RT-PCR using the HTBI primer set and the Qiagen OneStep RT-PCR kit. TCRdb reworked the public reads: Q25 trimming with fastp, MiXCR clone assembly, productive beta chains retained. Entries that share a CDR3 protein sequence are merged under the most common genes and DNA. The sample records tens of thousands of distinct CDR3 sequences, approximately 53% of which are singletons. The ten largest make up roughly 3.3% of the sample. The sequencing input was blood. The receptors stem from a woman aged 60-75 years with Graves' ophthalmopathy.

This clonotype was seen repeatedly, ten times or more. The chain employs TRBV12-3 or TRBV12-4 and TRBJ2-2, with TRBD1 identical over 7 bases. Losses at the gene ends were 8 bases for V and 2 bases for J; bases not matched to a gene: 5. The CDR3 has 14 amino acids. The CDR3 sequence: CASGRQGNTGELFF. The CDR3 coding sequence is TGTGCCAGCGGACGACAGGGCAACACCGGGGAGCTGTTTTTT.

This clonotype has at least ten counts. The chain joins TRBV7-8 to TRBJ1-2; possible D gene TRBD1, 6 bases. The V and J ends lost 1 base and 4 bases respectively, with 10 bases between them. This CDR3 has 14 amino acids. Germline lookup yields CDR1 SGHVS and CDR2 FQNEAQ. CDR3 bases: TGTGCCAGCAGCTTAGGGGGGGCGGCCTATGGCTACACCTTC. Encoded protein: CASSLGGAAYGYTF.

This clonotype has at least ten counts. This chain links TRBV7-2 with TRBJ2-2; 7 nucleotides agree with TRBD2. Germline assignment: CDR1 SGHTA and CDR2 FQGNSA. The CDR3 runs to 15 residues. V lost 5 bases to trimming and J lost 1 base; unmatched junction nucleotides: 4. The chain's CDR3 is CASSPWGGNTGELFF. The CDR3 nucleotides are TGTGCCAGCAGCCCCTGGGGGGGGAACACCGGGGAGCTGTTTTTT.

This clonotype was found many times. The chain links TRBV9 to TRBJ2-1; D is unresolved. Germline CDR1 is SGDLS and CDR2 is YYNGEE. This CDR3 is 13 amino acids long. V dropped 0 bases and J dropped 7 bases, with 8 bases sitting between them. CDR3 sequence reads: CASSVGPENEQFF. The CDR3 nucleotides read TGTGCCAGCAGCGTAGGTCCCGAGAATGAGCAGTTCTTC.

The chain recombines TRBV4-1 with TRBJ2-4; TRBD1 matches 7 bases. Trimming took 1 base from V and 1 from J; bases not matched to a gene: 7. The germline CDR1 and CDR2 sequences are MGHRA and YSYEKL. The CDR3 runs 17 residues. Here the CDR3 DNA reads TGCGCCAGCAGCCAAGCACCACAGGGGTATGCCAAAAACATTCAGTACTTC. It translates to CASSQAPQGYAKNIQYF.

The chain joins TRBV6-1 to TRBJ1-1; 10 bases align to TRBD1. CDR1 is MNHNS, CDR2 SASEGT, per germline. Trimming took 5 bases from V and 4 from J; bases not matched to a gene: 7. The length of the CDR3 is 15 residues. The CDR3 is CASSKSGQGRTEAFF. The CDR3 DNA reads TGTGCCAGCAGTAAATCGGGACAGGGGCGCACTGAAGCTTTCTTT.

To note about this clonotype: Lacking the conserved final phenylalanine or tryptophan, this CDR3 likely reflects a read error. The chain uses TRBV12-3 or TRBV12-4 and TRBJ2-1, with 8 nucleotides matching TRBD2. V dropped 5 bases and J dropped 9; count of bases not matched to a gene: 9. The CDR3 runs to 14 residues. The CDR3: CASSQAGEGSEQFS. The CDR3 nucleotides read TGTGCCAGCAGTCAAGCGGGGGAAGGTAGTGAGCAGTTCTCC.

This clonotype was counted many times. V gene TRBV7-3 combines with J gene TRBJ2-7; TRBD1 aligns across 8 bases. V gave up 6 bases and J gave up 5 bases; unmatched junction bases: 3. Germline lookup yields CDR1 SGHTA and CDR2 FQGTGA. The CDR3 has 12 amino acids. The CDR3 spells CASSSGGHEQYF. The CDR3 DNA is TGTGCCAGCAGTTCAGGGGGCCACGAGCAGTACTTC.

This clonotype was seen at least ten times. The V and J genes are TRBV29-1 and TRBJ2-3; D is perhaps TRBD1 (6 bases). Trimming left V 0 bases short and J 5 bases short, with 21 bases between. Germline V gives CDR1 SQVTM, CDR2 ANQGSEA. The CDR3 length is 17 residues. For the CDR3, the DNA is TGCAGCGTTGAAGATCTGTCAGACAGGCACTGGGGAGATACGCAGTATTTT. Protein: CSVEDLSDRHWGDTQYF.

This clonotype showed up many times. The CDR3 coding sequence is TGTGCCAGCAGATTGACTAGTGGGGCTGCAGATACGCAGTATTTT. Its protein product is CASRLTSGAADTQYF. The chain joins TRBV7-2 to TRBJ2-3; D might be TRBD2 (6 bases). V lost 6 bases, J lost 4 bases, and 17 bases lay in between. The CDR3 contains 15 residues. Germline V lookup: CDR1 SGHTA, CDR2 FQGNSA.

The chain links TRBV28 to TRBJ1-2, with D maybe TRBD1 (6 bases). Trimming removed 2 bases at V and 10 bases at J, with 14 bases between. CDR1 and CDR2 from the germline V gene are MDHEN and SYDVKM. The CDR3 has 13 residues. The chain's CDR3 is CASSLGGQGDYTF. The DNA for the CDR3 is TGTGCCAGCAGTTTAGGGGGGCAGGGCGACTACACCTTC.

On this clonotype itself: Lacking the conserved final phenylalanine or tryptophan, this CDR3 likely reflects a read error. It is unclear where the CDR3 begins or ends on the DNA, so no DNA is shown, and the CDR3 is as TCRdb lists it. The chain links TRBV5-1 to TRBJ1-1. Germline lookup yields CDR1 SGHRS and CDR2 YFSETQ. The CDR3 has 13 residues if both end residues are counted. The CDR3: CASSPELDTEDFL.

This clonotype occurred once. The rearrangement uses TRBV20-1 and TRBJ2-2; 13 bases match TRBD2. The J segment lost 2 bases and the V segment lost 5 bases, leaving 8 bases of the junction unmatched. Germline assignment: CDR1 DFQATT and CDR2 SNEGSKA (reference sequence). This CDR3 is 17 amino acids long. The CDR3 region is CSARLRTSGGNTGELFF. The CDR3 nucleotides are TGCAGTGCTCGACTCCGGACTAGCGGGGGCAACACCGGGGAGCTGTTTTTT.

This clonotype was seen repeatedly, ten times or more. V is TRBV19 and J is TRBJ2-2; 7 nucleotides line up with TRBD1. CDR1 is LNHDA, CDR2 SQIVND, per germline (reference sequence). The trim removed 2 bases at V and 4 bases at J, leaving 4 bases unmatched. This CDR3 spans 15 amino acids. The CDR3 DNA sequence: TGTGCCAGTAGTATATCCGGGACAGCCACCGGGGAGCTGTTTTTT. Translated: CASSISGTATGELFF.

In this sample, this clonotype is medium-sized. The rearrangement uses TRBV7-2 and TRBJ2-2, with D tentatively TRBD1 (5 bases). CDR3 length: 14 residues. V was trimmed by 3 bases and J by 5 bases, leaving 10 bases between them. CDR1 is SGHTA, CDR2 FQGNSA, per germline. CDR3 sequence reads: CASSFDGATGELFF. DNA of the CDR3: TGTGCCAGCAGCTTTGATGGGGCGACCGGGGAGCTGTTTTTT. Combining the CDR3 with reference TRBV7-2 and TRBJ2-2 gives the whole variable domain GAGVSQSPSNKVTEKGKDVELRCDPISGHTALYWYRQSLGQGLEFLIYFQGNSAPDKSGLPSDRFSAERTGGSVSTLTIQRTQQEDSAVYLCASSFDGATGELFFGEGSRLTVL.

The V gene is TRBV19, the J gene TRBJ2-2; 7 bases match TRBD1. CDR3 length: 15 amino acids. The junction had 2 bases not matched to a gene; V was cut back by 4 bases and J by 0 bases. Germline V CDR1 and CDR2: LNHDA, SQIVND (reference sequence). The CDR3 region has the DNA TGTGCCAGTAGTACCCAGGGGGCGAACACCGGGGAGCTGTTTTTT. This gives the protein CASSTQGANTGELFF.

The chain couples TRBV24-1 to TRBJ2-2, with a possible D match to TRBD1 (6 bases). Germline CDR1 reads KGHDR; CDR2 reads SFDVKD. The CDR3 contains 16 residues. Trimming cost V 4 bases and J 2 bases, with 13 bases left between them. CDR3 sequence: CATSDPGTHNTGELFF. In DNA form, the CDR3 reads TGTGCCACCAGTGACCCCGGGACACACAACACCGGGGAGCTGTTTTTT.